These 16 T cell receptor beta chains share one sample of origin, sequenced in a study of shared clonotypes between healthy human individuals. TCRdb's copy holds only in-frame clones and misses some; the assay was immunoSEQ multiplex PCR. The data show around 700,000 clones, about two thirds seen once. The specimen sequenced was memory CD4+ T cells sorted from blood. The subset was: CD45RA-negative fraction. The receptors stem from a woman aged 30 to 39 in good health.

This sequence joins TRBV28 and TRBJ1-5; no clear D gene. The V gene's germline CDR1 is MDHEN and CDR2 SYDVKM. Trimming left V 9 bases short and J 2 bases short, with 14 bases between. The CDR3 length is 14 residues. The CDR3 DNA reads as TGTGCCAGTTCGGCCCCAAGGGGCAATCAGCCCCAGCATTTT. Residues: CASSAPRGNQPQHF.

A few counts support this clone. The chain couples TRBV20-1 to TRBJ2-5; D remains unclear. The closer fit of TRBJ2-7 to the DNA end suggests the J call may be wrong. Germline CDR1 and CDR2: DFQATT and SNEGSKA (reference sequence). The CDR3 is 11 amino acids. The CDR3 here is CSADPTREQYF. The CDR3 region has the DNA TGCAGTGCTGACCCTACACGCGAGCAGTACTTC.

The rearrangement joins TRBV6-1 to TRBJ1-3; D uncertain. Trimming left V 8 bases short and J 0 bases short, with 11 bases between. The CDR3 has 14 amino acids. Germline values: CDR1 MNHNS, CDR2 SASEGT. CDR3 DNA: TGTGCCAGCGGGAGGTCGGGCTCTGGAAACACCATATATTTT. This codes for CASGRSGSGNTIYF.

The V and J genes are TRBV14 and TRBJ2-7; 8 bases are a match to TRBD1. The CDR3 sequence is 17 residues long. Trimming took 1 base from V and 3 from J; bases not matched to a gene: 11. Looked up from germline, CDR1 is SGHDN and CDR2 is FVKESK. CDR3 amino acids: CASSQVSLRTGIYEQYF. As DNA, the CDR3 is TGTGCCAGCAGCCAAGTTTCGCTGCGGACAGGGATCTACGAGCAGTACTTC.

The sample holds one count of this clone. The DNA of the CDR3 is TGTGCCAGCAGGCTAGCGTTCGAATCCTACGAGCAGTACTTC. Translated, it gives CASRLAFESYEQYF. The chain joins TRBV7-2 to TRBJ2-7; D may be TRBD2 (6 bases). The CDR3 has 14 amino acids. The ends were cut back, 6 bases at V and 1 base at J, with 13 bases in the middle. Germline V gene data show CDR1 as SGHTA and CDR2 as FQGNSA.

This chain links TRBV19 with TRBJ1-1; D is perhaps TRBD1 (5 bases). Germline CDR1 is LNHDA and CDR2 is SQIVND (reference sequence). V shed 7 bases and J shed 2 bases, with 20 bases lying between them. The CDR3 length is 16 residues. CDR3 in amino acids: CASTTLGRGPNTEAFF. In DNA, the CDR3 is TGTGCCAGTACGACTCTCGGGAGGGGCCCTAACACTGAAGCTTTCTTT.

The CDR3 loop reads CASSFGSGDPDTQYF. In DNA form, the CDR3 reads TGTGCCAGCAGCTTCGGGTCCGGGGATCCAGATACGCAGTATTTT. The chain carries TRBV7-9 and TRBJ2-3; D perhaps matches TRBD2 (5 bases). The CDR3 extends over 15 amino acids. The germline V and J ends were trimmed by 3 bases and 4 bases, with 14 bases remaining between them. The germline V gene has CDR1 SEHNR and CDR2 FQNEAQ (reference sequence).

This clone was recorded a few times. The CDR3 spells CAISDSGPGELFF. The CDR3 DNA reads as TGTGCCATCAGTGATTCAGGGCCCGGGGAGCTGTTTTTT. The V call is TRBV10-3, the J call TRBJ2-2; tentative D call: TRBD1 (5 bases). The CDR3 runs 13 residues. Germline CDR1 reads ENHRY; CDR2 reads SYGVKD. Trimming removed 3 bases at V and 6 bases at J, with 8 bases between.

The rearrangement links TRBV30 to TRBJ1-2; the D is unclear. The germline CDR1 and CDR2 sequences are GTSNPN and SVGIG (reference sequence). V lost 2 bases and J 5 bases, leaving 6 bases between the germline ends. The CDR3 has 11 amino acids. The CDR3 reads CAWSSNYGYTF. The CDR3 DNA is TGTGCCTGGAGTAGTAATTATGGCTACACCTTC.

This chain joins TRBV2 and TRBJ2-5; the match to TRBD1 covers 10 bases. Germline values: CDR1 SNHLY, CDR2 FYNNEI. The CDR3 is made up of 14 amino acids. The V and J ends lost 6 bases and 5 bases, in that order; junction bases with no gene match: 6. The CDR3: CASSRDRGSETQYF. CDR3 nucleotides: TGTGCCAGCAGCCGGGACAGGGGTTCGGAGACCCAGTACTTC.

This chain connects TRBV2 to TRBJ2-1; 10 bases map to TRBD2. Germline values: CDR1 SNHLY, CDR2 FYNNEI. The J segment lost 3 bases and the V segment lost 6 bases, leaving 5 bases of the junction unmatched. The CDR3 extends over 15 amino acids. CDR3 DNA: TGTGCCAGCAGGGGAATAGCGGGAGGCTACAATGAGCAGTTCTTC. This codes for CASRGIAGGYNEQFF.

This clone was seen once. The genes are TRBV5-1 and TRBJ2-7; 9 positions match TRBD1. Germline assignment: CDR1 SGHRS and CDR2 YFSETQ. The CDR3 contains 15 residues. The J segment lost 6 bases and the V segment lost 0 bases, leaving 7 bases of the junction unmatched. CDR3 region: CASSLGDRDKIEQYF. In DNA form, the CDR3 reads TGCGCCAGCAGCTTGGGGGACAGGGATAAAATCGAGCAGTACTTC.

A remark on this clone: This specimen includes other DNA sequences encoding the same CDR3. The V call is TRBV5-1, the J call TRBJ1-3, with 7 bases fitting TRBD1. Trimming removed 4 bases from V and 7 bases from J; junction bases left unmatched: 8. Germline V gives CDR1 SGHRS, CDR2 YFSETQ. This CDR3 contains 14 residues. CDR3 nucleotides: TGCGCCAGCAGCCAAGGGACAGAGGGGAACACCATATATTTT. It codes for CASSQGTEGNTIYF. The full variable domain, in which reference TRBV5-1 and TRBJ1-3 provide the parts outside the CDR3, is KAGVTQTPRYLIKTRGQQVTLSCSPISGHRSVSWYQQTPGQGLQFLFEYFSETQRNKGNFPGRFSGRQFSNSRSEMNVSTLELGDSALYLCASSQGTEGNTIYFGEGSWLTVV.

A few counts support this clone. The rearrangement uses TRBV18 and TRBJ1-3; 8 bases agree with TRBD1. V was pared by 3 bases and J by 2 bases, with 3 bases of the junction left unmatched. Germline V CDR1 and CDR2: KGHSH, LQKENI. This CDR3 has 15 residues. The chain's CDR3 is CASSPQGAPGNTIYF. The DNA of the CDR3 is TGTGCCAGCTCACCGCAGGGGGCCCCTGGAAACACCATATATTTT.

This clone was recorded at least ten times. The chain uses TRBV28 and TRBJ2-7; D unresolved. The V gene's germline CDR1 is MDHEN and CDR2 SYDVKM. The CDR3 sequence is 14 residues long. Trimming cost V 3 bases and J 2 bases, with 11 bases left between them. CDR3 protein: CASSFGFPTYEQYF. In DNA form, the CDR3 reads TGTGCCAGCAGTTTTGGGTTTCCAACCTACGAGCAGTACTTC. The variable domain in full, completed from reference TRBV28 and TRBJ2-7, reads DVKVTQSSRYLVKRTGEKVFLECVQDMDHENMFWYRQDPGLGLRLIYFSYDVKMKEKGDIPEGYSVSREKKERFSLILESASTNQTSMYLCASSFGFPTYEQYFGPGTRLTVT.

The rearrangement joins TRBV11-2 to TRBJ2-3, with D possibly matching TRBD2 (5 bases). The length of the CDR3 is 14 residues. V lost 2 bases, J lost 1 base, and 7 bases lay in between. Germline V gene data show CDR1 as SGHAT and CDR2 as FQNNGV. The CDR3 bases are TGTGCCAGCAGCTTAACCGGGGGCACAGATACGCAGTATTTT. Encoded protein: CASSLTGGTDTQYF.